The 28 T cell receptor beta chains in this list originate from one sample, sequenced in a study of Ad26.COV2.S vaccination and SARS-CoV-2 variants. Sample treatment: 15 to 20 received Ad26.COV2.S at low or high dose, single or two shots; five or six received placebo; per-sample allocation not given. Samples analyzed were those drawn on day 63 after the first vaccine or placebo injection. TCRdb's copy holds only in-frame clones and misses some; the assay was immunoSEQ multiplex PCR. The sample has about 350,000 clones; roughly 87% are singletons. The sequencing used peripheral blood, collected in a trial of Ad26.COV2.S vaccine versus placebo. Receptors originate from a person between 18 and 65 years old who received the Ad26.COV2.S COVID-19 vaccine or a placebo.

The rearrangement links TRBV15 to TRBJ1-5; maybe TRBD1 (6 bases). The CDR3 is 17 amino acids. V was pared by 4 bases and J by 0 bases, with 16 bases between. Germline V gene sequence: CDR1 LNHNV, CDR2 YYDKDF (reference sequence). CDR3 region: CATSKAGAQYSNQPQHF. CDR3 nucleotides: TGTGCCACCAGCAAGGCAGGGGCCCAATATAGCAATCAGCCCCAGCATTTT.

The J gene is TRBJ1-1, the V gene TRBV19, with a weak D call TRBD1 (5 bases). The CDR3 has 15 residues. The ends were cut back, 3 bases at V and 0 bases at J, with 11 bases in the middle. Per germline, CDR1 LNHDA and CDR2 SQIVND (reference sequence). The CDR3 region is CASSMRRGLNTEAFF. CDR3 nucleotide sequence: TGTGCCAGTAGTATGAGACGGGGCTTGAACACTGAAGCTTTCTTT.

This clone is a singleton in its sample. The chain combines TRBV7-2 with TRBJ2-7; 8 nucleotides agree with TRBD1. The CDR3 contains 17 residues. V was pared by 5 bases and J by 3 bases, with 15 bases of the junction left unmatched. The germline V gene encodes CDR1 SGHTA and CDR2 FQGNSA. The CDR3 sequence: CASSGQGATTLDYEQYF. CDR3 coding DNA: TGTGCCAGCAGCGGGCAGGGGGCGACAACTCTCGACTACGAGCAGTACTTC.

This chain links TRBV18 with TRBJ2-5; D possibly uses TRBD1 or TRBD2 (5 bases each). Germline values: CDR1 KGHSH, CDR2 LQKENI. The CDR3 covers 13 residues. V lost 2 bases to trimming and J lost 4 bases, with 8 bases between them. The CDR3 is CASSPIGGETQYF. DNA of the CDR3: TGTGCCAGCTCACCAATTGGGGGAGAGACCCAGTACTTC.

CDR3 nucleotide sequence: TGTGCCAGCAGTTTCCGTGGTAGCCGCCCAGATACGCAGTATTTT. As protein: CASSFRGSRPDTQYF. The genes are TRBV6-2 or TRBV6-3 and TRBJ2-3; no clear D. The CDR3 has 15 residues. Germline lookup yields CDR1 MNHEY and CDR2 SVGEGT. Trimming shortened V by 4 bases and J by 4 bases, and 15 bases separated the two germline ends.

The chain combines TRBV4-1 with TRBJ2-7, with 8 bases matching TRBD1. This CDR3 is 14 amino acids long. CDR1 and CDR2 (germline): MGHRA, YSYEKL. V was pared by 2 bases and J by 3 bases, with 3 bases of the junction left unmatched. For the CDR3, the DNA is TGCGCCAGCAGCCAACCGGACAGGGACTACGAGCAGTACTTC. It yields the protein CASSQPDRDYEQYF.

V gene TRBV7-2 combines with J gene TRBJ2-7; 8 bases match TRBD2. V was pared by 2 bases and J by 1 base, with 4 bases of the junction left unmatched. Germline values: CDR1 SGHTA, CDR2 FQGNSA. The CDR3 spans 15 residues. CDR3 nucleotide sequence: TGTGCCAGCAGCTTATGGAGCGGGGGTTCCTACGAGCAGTACTTC. Translating gives CASSLWSGGSYEQYF.

V usage is TRBV5-1 and J usage is TRBJ1-6, with D possibly being TRBD1 (5 bases). The CDR3 extends over 14 amino acids. From germline, CDR1 is SGHRS and CDR2 YFSETQ. The germline V and J ends were trimmed by 0 bases and 8 bases, with 9 bases remaining between them. The CDR3 is CASSLGGSDSPLHF. CDR3 DNA: TGCGCCAGCAGCTTGGGGGGCTCGGATTCACCCCTCCACTTT.

The J gene is TRBJ1-5, the V gene TRBV6-5; D remains unclear. V was pared by 6 bases and J by 8 bases, with 20 bases between. The CDR3 has 15 amino acids. Germline CDR1 reads MNHEY; CDR2 reads SVGAGI. The CDR3 DNA sequence: TGTGCCAGCAGCTCCGGACTCTCTCCTAATGAGCCCCAGCATTTT. Its translation: CASSSGLSPNEPQHF.

This clone has more than one count but fewer than ten. This chain uses TRBV7-9 with TRBJ2-5; 13 bases are shared with TRBD2. This CDR3 has 16 residues. V trimming: 4 bases; J trimming: 4 bases; junction bases outside the gene matches: 6. Germline V gene data show CDR1 as SEHNR and CDR2 as FQNEAQ (reference sequence). The CDR3 sequence is CASSYPGLAGRETQYF. The CDR3 DNA follows: TGTGCCAGCAGCTATCCGGGACTAGCGGGGAGAGAGACCCAGTACTTC.

The gene calls are TRBV18 and TRBJ2-7, with TRBD1 identical over 7 bases. CDR1 is KGHSH, CDR2 LQKENI, per germline. CDR3 length: 13 residues. V lost 3 bases to trimming and J lost 6 bases; unmatched junction nucleotides: 5. As DNA, the CDR3 is TGTGCCAGCTCACCGACAGGGAGCGGCGAGCAGTACTTC. It yields the protein CASSPTGSGEQYF.

The chain recombines TRBV28 with TRBJ1-2, with D maybe TRBD1 (6 bases). The length of the CDR3 is 15 residues. Trimming left V 3 bases short and J 4 bases short, with 15 bases between. The germline gives CDR1 MDHEN, CDR2 SYDVKM. In DNA form, the CDR3 reads TGTGCCAGCAGTTTGTCCCGCACAGGGATCTATGGCTACACCTTC. This sequence encodes CASSLSRTGIYGYTF.

This chain uses TRBV7-3 with TRBJ2-7; 10 bases are shared with TRBD2. Germline trimming cut 0 bases from V and 10 bases from J; bases unmatched to any gene: 9. CDR1 SGHTA and CDR2 FQGTGA come from the germline V gene. The CDR3 contains 15 residues. Written as DNA, the CDR3 is TGTGCCAGCAGCTTAACGGGGCTAGCGGGGGAGAAACAGTACTTC. It translates to CASSLTGLAGEKQYF. Together with reference TRBV7-3 and TRBJ2-7, the CDR3 gives the full variable domain: GAGVSQTPSNKVTEKGKYVELRCDPISGHTALYWYRQSLGQGPEFLIYFQGTGAADDSGLPNDRFFAVRPEGSVSTLKIQRTERGDSAVYLCASSLTGLAGEKQYFGPGTRLTVT.

Only one count was recorded for this clone. V gene TRBV5-6 combines with J gene TRBJ2-1; 10 bases are shared with TRBD2. Losses at the gene ends were 4 bases for V and 7 bases for J; bases not matched to a gene: 17. Germline CDR1 and CDR2: SGHDT and YYEEEE. The CDR3 sequence is 18 residues long. The CDR3 loop is CASSKRPSGGFIHNEQFF. CDR3 DNA sequence: TGTGCCAGCAGCAAAAGGCCTAGCGGGGGATTTATACATAATGAGCAGTTCTTC.

The genes are TRBV4-2 and TRBJ1-3, with D hard to call. The CDR3 length is 16 residues. Germline CDR1 LGHNA, CDR2 YNFKEQ. V was cut by 1 base and J by 0 bases, with 10 bases left in between. CDR3 region: CASSQAALNSGNTIYF. The CDR3 DNA sequence: TGTGCCAGCAGCCAAGCGGCCTTAAACTCTGGAAACACCATATATTTT.

This clone is a singleton in its sample. J is TRBJ1-4 and V is TRBV4-1, with 9 bases fitting TRBD1. The CDR3 has 18 residues. The germline gives CDR1 MGHRA, CDR2 YSYEKL. J gave up 8 bases and V 5 bases, and 18 bases lay outside the gene matches. The CDR3 spells CASSYHNPRDRDKEKLFF. The CDR3 DNA sequence: TGCGCCAGCAGCTACCACAATCCCCGGGACAGGGATAAAGAAAAACTGTTTTTT.

The chain joins TRBV4-3 to TRBJ1-2; D ambiguous. This CDR3 spans 16 amino acids. Germline lookup yields CDR1 LGHNA and CDR2 YSLEER. The V gene lost 0 bases and the J gene lost 3 bases, with 14 bases spanning the gap. CDR3 DNA: TGCGCCAGCAGCCAAGATGTTGAGATCGACGACTATGGCTACACCTTC. Translation gives CASSQDVEIDDYGYTF.

This chain links TRBV9 with TRBJ2-3; 8 bases fit TRBD1. Germline CDR1 SGDLS, CDR2 YYNGEE. The CDR3 runs 16 residues. J lost 5 bases, V lost 0 bases, and 8 bases had no gene match. As DNA, the CDR3 is TGTGCCAGCAGCGTAGGGCAGGGGGCTTATGGAGATACGCAGTATTTT. This codes for CASSVGQGAYGDTQYF.

The table lists this clone with a few counts. The CDR3 bases are TGTGCCAGCAGCTTATGCCCTCGGTCGTTGGGAACAGGGTGGGACGAGCAGTACTTC. This codes for CASSLCPRSLGTGWDEQYF. This rearrangement joins TRBV11-2 to TRBJ2-7; tentatively, D is TRBD1 (6 bases). CDR1 and CDR2 (germline): SGHAT, FQNNGV. The CDR3 runs to 19 residues. Trimming took 2 bases from V and 5 from J, leaving 28 bases between them. Full variable domain (outside the CDR3, taken from reference TRBV11-2 and TRBJ2-7): EAGVAQSPRYKIIEKRQSVAFWCNPISGHATLYWYQQILGQGPKLLIQFQNNGVVDDSQLPKDRFSAERLKGVDSTLKIQPAKLEDSAVYLCASSLCPRSLGTGWDEQYFGPGTRLTVT.

About this clone: With a much larger clone just one base away, this may be a read error. Other DNA sequences within the sample encode an identical CDR3. J is TRBJ1-1 and V is TRBV12-3 or TRBV12-4, with D uncertain. This CDR3 has 13 amino acids. V lost 1 base and J 0 bases, leaving 3 bases between the germline ends. CDR3 sequence reads: CASSLGLNTEAFF. As DNA, the CDR3 is TGTGCCAGCAGTTTAGGGCTGAACACTGAAGCTTTCTTT.

The chain joins TRBV27 to TRBJ2-2; TRBD2 matches 8 bases. The CDR3 consists of 16 residues. Germline V gives CDR1 MNHEY, CDR2 SMNVEV (reference sequence). V was clipped by 2 bases and J by 0 bases; unmatched bases: 2. The CDR3 DNA sequence: TGTGCCAGCAGTTTAGCGGGGGGCGCGAACACCGGGGAGCTGTTTTTT. As protein: CASSLAGGANTGELFF.

The chain uses TRBV5-1 and TRBJ1-1; D is ambiguous. The length of the CDR3 is 13 residues. V lost 3 bases and J 8 bases, leaving 14 bases between the germline ends. CDR1 and CDR2 (germline): SGHRS, YFSETQ. The CDR3 region has the DNA TGCGCCAGCAGCTCTCCGGCCTTGGCGGAAGCTTTCTTT. It specifies CASSSPALAEAFF.

V and J are TRBV5-8 and TRBJ2-5, with D maybe TRBD1 (6 bases). The V and J ends lost 1 base and 5 bases respectively, with 9 bases between them. Per germline, CDR1 SGHTS and CDR2 YDEGEE. The CDR3 loop spans 13 amino acids. CDR3 amino acids: CASSLRGSETQYF. CDR3 nucleotide sequence: TGTGCCAGCAGCTTGAGGGGGTCCGAGACCCAGTACTTC. The variable domain in full, completed from reference TRBV5-8 and TRBJ2-5, reads EAGVTQSPTHLIKTRGQQATLRCSPISGHTSVYWYQQALGLGLQFLLWYDEGEERNRGNFPPRFSGRQFPNYSSELNVNALELEDSALYLCASSLRGSETQYFGPGTRLLVL.

This clone was seen a single time. The gene calls are TRBV5-1 and TRBJ2-4; either TRBD1 or TRBD2 may fit D (6 bases each). The CDR3 sequence is 14 residues long. The V gene's germline CDR1 is SGHRS and CDR2 YFSETQ. Trimming removed 3 bases from V and 3 bases from J, with 10 bases in between. Here the CDR3 DNA reads TGCGCCAGCAGCTGGGGGGACATCAAAAACATTCAGTACTTC. Its translation: CASSWGDIKNIQYF.

The rearrangement uses TRBV13 and TRBJ1-4; D remains unclear. Trimming left V 4 bases short and J 8 bases short, with 14 bases between. Germline V lookup: CDR1 PRHDT, CDR2 FYEKMQ (reference sequence). This CDR3 region has 14 residues. CDR3 bases: TGTGCCAGCAGCTCCCCGACCTTAGGAGAAAAACTGTTTTTT. Translated, it gives CASSSPTLGEKLFF.

The CDR3 reads CASSPHDGGENTGELFF. CDR3 DNA sequence: TGTGCCAGCAGCCCTCATGACGGGGGGGAAAACACCGGGGAGCTGTTTTTT. This chain uses TRBV11-3 with TRBJ2-2, with 8 positions matching TRBD2. The CDR3 contains 17 residues. In germline, CDR1 is SGHNT, CDR2 YENEEA. V shed 5 bases and J 2 bases; nucleotides not matched to a gene: 10.

The chain joins TRBV4-3 to TRBJ2-2; TRBD1 is a possible D gene (6 bases). CDR3 size: 16 residues. Trimming stripped 0 bases from V and 0 bases from J, with 8 bases between. Germline CDR1 and CDR2: LGHNA and YSLEER. The CDR3 nucleotides read TGCGCCAGCAGCCAAGATTACAGGGCGAACACCGGGGAGCTGTTTTTT. It is translated as CASSQDYRANTGELFF.

This chain joins TRBV24-1 and TRBJ2-2; D is uncertain. Germline V gene lookup returns CDR1 KGHDR and CDR2 SFDVKD. Trimming left V 2 bases short and J 0 bases short, with 6 bases between. There are 15 residues in the CDR3. CDR3 DNA sequence: TGTGCCACCAGTGATTCCAGGACGAACACCGGGGAGCTGTTTTTT. Translated, it gives CATSDSRTNTGELFF.